The next 5 T cell receptor beta chains were all read from a single sample in a study of shared clonotypes between healthy human individuals. Some clones are missing from TCRdb's copy, which holds only in-frame ones; the method was immunoSEQ multiplex PCR. In the table there are over a million clones, over 95% of which are singletons. Sequencing input: naive CD4+ T cells sorted from blood. Described subset: CD45RA+ positively selected. The receptors shown here come from a man aged 30-40 years in good health.

This sequence joins TRBV6-5 and TRBJ2-1; no definite D call. V dropped 0 bases and J dropped 7 bases, with 10 bases sitting between them. The CDR3 is 14 amino acids. The germline gives CDR1 MNHEY, CDR2 SVGAGI. CDR3 region: CASSYSIWENEQFF. The CDR3 DNA is TGTGCCAGCAGTTACTCGATATGGGAAAATGAGCAGTTCTTC.

This rearrangement joins TRBV6-5 to TRBJ1-2; D not resolved. The CDR3 is 13 amino acids. Per germline, CDR1 MNHEY and CDR2 SVGAGI. V dropped 2 bases and J dropped 2 bases, with 6 bases sitting between them. Here the CDR3 DNA reads TGTGCCAGCAGTTACGACGGGAACTATGGCTACACCTTC. Its translation is CASSYDGNYGYTF.

The V call is TRBV5-1, the J call TRBJ2-7; D is uncertain. This CDR3 is 15 amino acids long. Trimming removed 0 bases at V and 6 bases at J, with 16 bases between. Germline loops: CDR1 SGHRS, CDR2 YFSETQ. CDR3 region: CASSLEPMQNIEQYF. The CDR3 nucleotides read TGCGCCAGCAGCTTGGAACCAATGCAGAATATCGAGCAGTACTTC.

This sequence joins TRBV10-3 and TRBJ2-3; 7 positions match TRBD2. Germline lookup yields CDR1 ENHRY and CDR2 SYGVKD. This CDR3 has 15 residues. Trimming took 5 bases from V and 6 from J; bases not matched to a gene: 11. The CDR3 nucleotides are TGTGCCATCAGTCCCCAGGCGGGAGAGCCGGATACGCAGTATTTT. Translated: CAISPQAGEPDTQYF.

The rearrangement uses TRBV6-1 and TRBJ2-7; 9 positions match TRBD1. The CDR3 runs to 19 residues. Unmatched junction bases numbered 21, after V lost 4 bases and J lost 5 bases. Germline CDR1 and CDR2: MNHNS and SASEGT. CDR3 bases: TGTGCCAGCAGTGTTTGGGCTAACCACAGGGGGCGAGCACCCCACGAGCAGTACTTC. Translating gives CASSVWANHRGRAPHEQYF.